This T cell receptor beta chain was sequenced in a study of neurological immune-mediated disorders. Study as a whole: Among approximately 34 multiple sclerosis patients, roughly 30 were relapsing-remitting and 3 were secondary progressive.

TCRdb reanalysed the 5' RACE reads using MiXCR and keeps one entry per CDR3 protein. The table records about 55,000 distinct CDR3 sequences, less than 5% of them present only once. Deletions cut 2 bases from V and 6 bases from J, with 11 bases between. Germline V gene lookup returns CDR1 MNHEY and CDR2 SVGAGI. The CDR3 is made up of 14 amino acids. Ten or more counts support this clonotype. The sample consisted of PBMCs. This chain joins TRBV6-5 and TRBJ2-1, with D unclear. The TCR originated in a man aged 50-60 years with multiple sclerosis. CDR3 DNA sequence: TGTGCCAGCAGTTACCGGTCAGGAAGCAATGAGCAGTTCTTC. Protein sequence: CASSYRSGSNEQFF.